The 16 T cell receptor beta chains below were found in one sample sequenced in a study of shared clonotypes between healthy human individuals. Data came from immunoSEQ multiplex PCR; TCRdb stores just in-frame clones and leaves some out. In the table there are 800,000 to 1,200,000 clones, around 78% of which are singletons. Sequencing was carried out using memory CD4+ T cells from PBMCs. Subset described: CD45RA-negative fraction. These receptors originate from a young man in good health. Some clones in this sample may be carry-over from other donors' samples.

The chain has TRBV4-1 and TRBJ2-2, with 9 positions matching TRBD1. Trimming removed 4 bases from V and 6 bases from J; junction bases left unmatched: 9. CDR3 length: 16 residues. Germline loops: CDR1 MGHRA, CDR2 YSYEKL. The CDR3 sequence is CASSRIRGQGSGELFF. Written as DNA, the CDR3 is TGCGCCAGCAGCCGAATCCGGGGACAGGGATCCGGGGAGCTGTTTTTT.

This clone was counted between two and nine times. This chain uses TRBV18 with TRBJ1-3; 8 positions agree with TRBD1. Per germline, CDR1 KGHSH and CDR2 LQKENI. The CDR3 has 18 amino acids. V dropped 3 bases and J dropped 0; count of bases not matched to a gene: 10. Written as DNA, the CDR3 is TGTGCCAGCTCACCTGACCTCCCAGGGGGCTCCTCTGGAAACACCATATATTTT. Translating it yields CASSPDLPGGSSGNTIYF.

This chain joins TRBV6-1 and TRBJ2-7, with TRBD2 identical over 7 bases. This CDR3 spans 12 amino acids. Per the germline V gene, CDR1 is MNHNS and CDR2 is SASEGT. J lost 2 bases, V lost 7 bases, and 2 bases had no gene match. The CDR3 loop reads CASTSGTYEQYF. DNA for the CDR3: TGTGCCAGCACTAGCGGCACCTACGAGCAGTACTTC.

DNA of the CDR3: TGTGCCAGCAGAATAGCGGGAGGTGAGGATACGCAGTATTTT. Protein: CASRIAGGEDTQYF. The chain uses TRBV28 and TRBJ2-3, with 10 bases lining up with TRBD2. Germline V gene lookup returns CDR1 MDHEN and CDR2 SYDVKM. Trimming cost V 6 bases and J 6 bases; bases outside gene matches: 6. The CDR3 runs 14 residues.

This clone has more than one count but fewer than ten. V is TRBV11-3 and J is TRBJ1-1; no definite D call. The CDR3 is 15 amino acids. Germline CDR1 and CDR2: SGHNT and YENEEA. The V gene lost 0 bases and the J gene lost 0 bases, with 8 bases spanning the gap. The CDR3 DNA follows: TGTGCCAGCAGCTTAGACGGCAGAGTGAACACTGAAGCTTTCTTT. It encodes CASSLDGRVNTEAFF.

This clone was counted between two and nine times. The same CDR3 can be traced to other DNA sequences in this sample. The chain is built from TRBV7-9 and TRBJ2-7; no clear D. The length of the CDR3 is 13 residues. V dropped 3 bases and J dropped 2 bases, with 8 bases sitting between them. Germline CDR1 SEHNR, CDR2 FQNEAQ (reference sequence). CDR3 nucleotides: TGTGCCAGCAGCTTTCCAGGTCCCTACGAGCAGTACTTC. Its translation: CASSFPGPYEQYF.

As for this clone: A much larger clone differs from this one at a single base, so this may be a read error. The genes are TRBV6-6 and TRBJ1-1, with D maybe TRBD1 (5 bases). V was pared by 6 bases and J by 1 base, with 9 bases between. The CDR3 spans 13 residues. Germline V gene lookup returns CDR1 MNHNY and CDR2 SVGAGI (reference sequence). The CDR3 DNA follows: TGTGCCAGCAGGGGACGGACGAACACTGAAGCTTTCTTT. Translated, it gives CASRGRTNTEAFF.

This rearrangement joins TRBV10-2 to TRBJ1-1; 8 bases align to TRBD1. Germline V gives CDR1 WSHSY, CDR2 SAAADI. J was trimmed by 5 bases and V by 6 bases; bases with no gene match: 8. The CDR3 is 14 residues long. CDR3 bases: TGCGCCAGCAGGAAGACAGGGGTGGGGACTGAAGCTTTCTTT. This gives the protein CASRKTGVGTEAFF.

In nucleotides, the CDR3 is TGCGCCAGCAGCTTGCGGGGGCAGTTCTACGAGCAGTACTTC. This gives the protein CASSLRGQFYEQYF. J is TRBJ2-7 and V is TRBV5-1, with D tentatively TRBD1 or TRBD2 (6 bases each). Germline assignment: CDR1 SGHRS and CDR2 YFSETQ. This CDR3 has 14 amino acids. V was shortened by 1 base and J by 3 bases, with 11 bases between the two germline ends.

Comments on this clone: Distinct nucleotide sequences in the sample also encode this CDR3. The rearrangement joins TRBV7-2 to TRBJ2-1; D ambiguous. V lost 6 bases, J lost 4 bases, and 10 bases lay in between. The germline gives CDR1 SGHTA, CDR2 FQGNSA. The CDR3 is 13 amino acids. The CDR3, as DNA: TGTGCCAGCAGTCTAGACGCTTACAATGAGCAGTTCTTC. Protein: CASSLDAYNEQFF.

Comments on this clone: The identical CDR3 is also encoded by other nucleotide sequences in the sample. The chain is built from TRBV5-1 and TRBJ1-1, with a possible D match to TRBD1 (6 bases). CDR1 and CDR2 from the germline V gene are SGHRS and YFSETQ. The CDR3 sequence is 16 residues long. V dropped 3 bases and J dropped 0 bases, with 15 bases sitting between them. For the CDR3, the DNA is TGCGCCAGCAGCTCAGGACAGCAACTCATGAACACTGAAGCTTTCTTT. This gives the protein CASSSGQQLMNTEAFF. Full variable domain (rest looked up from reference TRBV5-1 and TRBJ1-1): KAGVTQTPRYLIKTRGQQVTLSCSPISGHRSVSWYQQTPGQGLQFLFEYFSETQRNKGNFPGRFSGRQFSNSRSEMNVSTLELGDSALYLCASSSGQQLMNTEAFFGQGTRLTVV.

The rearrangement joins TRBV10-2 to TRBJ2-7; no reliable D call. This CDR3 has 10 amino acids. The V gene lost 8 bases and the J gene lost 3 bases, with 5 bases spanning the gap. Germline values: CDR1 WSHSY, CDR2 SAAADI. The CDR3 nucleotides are TGCGCCAGCGGAAACTACGAGCAGTACTTC. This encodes CASGNYEQYF.

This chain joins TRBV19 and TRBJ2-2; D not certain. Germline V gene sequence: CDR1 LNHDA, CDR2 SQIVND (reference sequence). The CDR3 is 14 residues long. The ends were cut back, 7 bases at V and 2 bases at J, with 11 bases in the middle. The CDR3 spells CASKSPANTGELFF. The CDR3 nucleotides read TGTGCCAGTAAAAGCCCAGCAAACACCGGGGAGCTGTTTTTT.

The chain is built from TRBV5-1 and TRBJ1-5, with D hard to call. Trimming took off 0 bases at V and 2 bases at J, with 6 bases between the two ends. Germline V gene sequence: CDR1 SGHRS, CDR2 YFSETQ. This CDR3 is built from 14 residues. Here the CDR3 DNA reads TGCGCCAGCAGCTTGGATCCAGGCAATCAGCCCCAGCATTTT. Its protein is CASSLDPGNQPQHF.

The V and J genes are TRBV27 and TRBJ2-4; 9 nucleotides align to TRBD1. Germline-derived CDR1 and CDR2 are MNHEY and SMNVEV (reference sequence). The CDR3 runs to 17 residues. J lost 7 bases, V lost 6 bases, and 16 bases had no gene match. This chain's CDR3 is CASSHPGPQGARNIQYF. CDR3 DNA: TGTGCCAGCAGCCACCCCGGACCACAGGGGGCTCGGAACATTCAGTACTTC.

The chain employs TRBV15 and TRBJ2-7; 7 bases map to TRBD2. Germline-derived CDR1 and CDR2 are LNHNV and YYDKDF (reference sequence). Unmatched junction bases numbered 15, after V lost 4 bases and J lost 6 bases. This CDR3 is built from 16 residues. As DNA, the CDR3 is TGTGCCACCAGCAACAGTTTGGGACTATTTGCCGCCGAGCAGTACTTC. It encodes CATSNSLGLFAAEQYF.